This TCR beta chain was recovered during a study of CD8 T cells in ankylosing spondylitis (TCRdb year 2017). Notes on the research overall: The study set out to find disease-linked TCR variants by profiling T cell receptor beta repertoires in ankylosing spondylitis patients and healthy donors. The full study cohort was made up of about 24 ankylosing spondylitis patients and some 100 healthy donors. Peripheral blood was sampled, and synovial fluid was also collected from ankylosing spondylitis patients.

Overall results and qualifications from the work: The disease-linked clones had a CD8+ phenotype and were found at relatively low frequencies in peripheral blood. Blood from ankylosing spondylitis patients appeared to be characterized by a TCR beta motif made up of several highly homologous amino acid variants. According to the report, matched synovial fluid samples from ankylosing spondylitis patients were significantly enriched for the disease-linked clones. Some TCR beta motif variants had previously been reported in synovial fluid and blood of reactive arthritis patients, which suggested common disease-initiation mechanisms.

Measured from the cysteine to the valine, the CDR3 is 18 residues long. The DNA shown is the 54-base CDR3, in frame from base 1. From a lookup of the germline V gene (reference sequence), CDR1 and CDR2 are MNHEY and SMNVEV. V is cut back by 5 bases and J by 2 bases, with 15 bases in the junction unmatched. This clonotype was recorded at least ten times. Its antigen is still unknown. Per-nucleotide qualities are absent, and no much larger clonotype sits a single base away. Sequencer: Illumina HiSeq 2500. Quantitative 5'-RACE with molecular barcodes was the method used to prepare the TCR beta libraries. Per the authors' processing: Disease-linked TCR variants were identified with a new computational method built on a probabilistic model of VDJ rearrangement. TCRdb applied fastp at Q25 and MiXCR to the public reads, then kept only in-frame beta chains. Each CDR3 protein gets just one entry, which takes the most common genes and DNA from the rows behind it. TCRdb, not the original authors, processed these V and J calls. The table for this sample lists some 200,000 distinct CDR3 sequences; 15% to 20% of them were counted only once. The top ten clones comprise approximately 4% of the sample.

The receptor was derived from a male donor between 10 and 30 years old with ankylosing spondylitis or in good health (not recorded which). Donor details come from another sample of the same person, matched by shared clones. The sample was blood, either unsorted or a sorted T cell fraction (not recorded which). The chain links TRBV27 with TRBJ2-7, with 10 middle bases fitting TRBD2. The nucleotide sequence is given as TGTGCCAGCAGTCCCGGCCTTCACAAAGCGGGAGGGCCCTACGAGCAGTACGTC. Translation gives CASSPGLHKAGGPYEQYV.